The 22 T cell receptor beta chains presented below share a single source sample, sequenced in a study of post-analysis software for immune sequencing data. Study-level results: TRBV5-6, TRBV5-1 and TRBV20-1 were among several TRBV segments more frequent in patients than controls.

The authors incorporated unique molecular identifiers into the TCR beta cDNA libraries. TCRdb re-derived calls from the PCR reads in MiXCR, one entry per CDR3 protein. The sample lists hundreds of thousands of distinct CDR3 sequences, about 60% occurring once. The antigens these receptors bind are not known. The sample comprised blood. These receptors all come from a girl aged 2 to 10 with multiple sclerosis.

The table lists this clonotype with a few counts. The chain has TRBV20-1 and TRBJ2-3; D might be TRBD2 (5 bases). The V gene lost 0 bases and the J gene lost 6 bases, with 10 bases spanning the gap. This CDR3 is built from 13 residues. CDR1 is DFQATT, CDR2 SNEGSKA, per germline (reference sequence). The DNA for the CDR3 is TGCAGTGCTAGAGACGGGATGCTGGATACGCAGTATTTT. It yields the protein CSARDGMLDTQYF.

The chain carries TRBV6-1 and TRBJ2-1; 7 bases are shared with TRBD1. Per the germline V gene, CDR1 is MNHNS and CDR2 is SASEGT. V was clipped by 5 bases and J by 3 bases; unmatched bases: 13. The CDR3 consists of 17 residues. For the CDR3, the DNA is TGTGCCAGCAGTCAGTACGGACAGGTTCCCTTCTACAATGAGCAGTTCTTC. It codes for CASSQYGQVPFYNEQFF.

A single count supports this clonotype. The chain couples TRBV5-1 to TRBJ2-2; 9 bases map to TRBD2. The trim removed 4 bases at V and 2 bases at J, leaving 6 bases unmatched. Germline V gives CDR1 SGHRS, CDR2 YFSETQ. The CDR3 has 16 residues. CDR3 in amino acids: CASSGGSGSNTGELFF. The CDR3 nucleotides read TGCGCCAGCAGCGGGGGTAGCGGGAGCAACACCGGGGAGCTGTTTTTT.

This clonotype has a single count. The chain employs TRBV20-1 and TRBJ1-5, with D possibly being TRBD1 (6 bases). V was trimmed by 5 bases and J by 4 bases, leaving 15 bases between them. CDR1 and CDR2 from the germline V gene are DFQATT and SNEGSKA (reference sequence). The CDR3 has 14 amino acids. The DNA for the CDR3 is TGCAGTGCTTGGAGGGGGGGAAAGAATCAGCCCCAGCATTTT. It codes for CSAWRGGKNQPQHF.

This chain links TRBV7-2 with TRBJ2-7; 11 bases are shared with TRBD2. The CDR3 runs to 16 residues. V lost 1 base and J lost 2; bases outside the gene matches: 4. The germline CDR1 and CDR2 sequences are SGHTA and FQGNSA. The CDR3 coding sequence is TGTGCCAGCAGCTTAGAAGGGACTAGCGGAACCTACGAGCAGTACTTC. Protein: CASSLEGTSGTYEQYF. Combining the CDR3 with reference TRBV7-2 and TRBJ2-7 gives the whole variable domain GAGVSQSPSNKVTEKGKDVELRCDPISGHTALYWYRQSLGQGLEFLIYFQGNSAPDKSGLPSDRFSAERTGGSVSTLTIQRTQQEDSAVYLCASSLEGTSGTYEQYFGPGTRLTVT.

A few counts support this clonotype. The chain links TRBV5-1 to TRBJ1-2; D gene unclear. The CDR3 is 14 amino acids. The V end was cut by 3 bases, the J end by 7 bases, with 16 bases between. Germline lookup yields CDR1 SGHRS and CDR2 YFSETQ. The CDR3 reads CASSSESVGRGYTF. The CDR3 nucleotides read TGCGCCAGCAGCTCTGAATCGGTTGGACGTGGCTACACCTTC.

This clonotype was seen many times. The V gene is TRBV7-9, the J gene TRBJ2-7; D assignment may be TRBD1 or TRBD2 (6 bases each). The V and J ends lost 5 bases and 7 bases respectively, with 15 bases between them. Germline CDR1 reads SEHNR; CDR2 reads FQNEAQ (reference sequence). The CDR3 is 13 amino acids. This CDR3 is CASSPRGPEEQYF. As DNA, the CDR3 is TGTGCCAGCAGCCCCCGGGGGCCGGAGGAGCAGTACTTC.

Written as DNA, the CDR3 is TGTGCCAGCAGGCGGACAGGGAGAGTAAATGGCTACACCTTC. It yields the protein CASRRTGRVNGYTF. The gene calls are TRBV6-2 or TRBV6-3 and TRBJ1-2, with 8 bases identical to TRBD1. Germline V gene lookup returns CDR1 MNHEY and CDR2 SVGEGT. The CDR3 spans 14 residues. The junction had 9 bases not matched to a gene; V was cut back by 6 bases and J by 6 bases.

The chain joins TRBV27 to TRBJ2-2, with D unclear. CDR3 length: 11 residues. The V gene's germline CDR1 is MNHEY and CDR2 SMNVEV (reference sequence). V lost 6 bases to trimming and J lost 7 bases, with 6 bases between them. The CDR3 protein is CASRVSGELFF. The CDR3 nucleotides are TGTGCCAGCAGGGTCAGCGGGGAGCTGTTTTTT.

The V gene is TRBV6-1, the J gene TRBJ2-1; possibly TRBD1 for D (5 bases). The CDR3 contains 16 residues. Trimming removed 0 bases at V and 7 bases at J, with 16 bases between. The V gene's germline CDR1 is MNHNS and CDR2 SASEGT. CDR3 bases: TGTGCCAGCAGTGAAGCTGTCGTGACAGCCTGGAATGAGCAGTTCTTC. Translated: CASSEAVVTAWNEQFF.

The chain employs TRBV7-2 and TRBJ2-2; D possibly corresponds to TRBD1 (5 bases). Germline CDR1 SGHTA, CDR2 FQGNSA. The V gene lost 5 bases and the J gene lost 7 bases, with 11 bases spanning the gap. The length of the CDR3 is 13 residues. CDR3 coding DNA: TGTGCCAGCAGCCTCCAGGGAAACGGGGAGCTGTTTTTT. Translated: CASSLQGNGELFF.

Note on this clonotype: The conserved phenylalanine or tryptophan is not found at the CDR3 terminus, so this likely reflects a read error. The chain is built from TRBV12-3 or TRBV12-4 and TRBJ2-3; possible D gene TRBD1, 6 bases. The CDR3 has 15 residues. The ends were cut back, 3 bases at V and 4 bases at J, with 14 bases in the middle. As DNA, the CDR3 is TGTGCCAGCAGTTTCGGCTCGGCAGGGGCAGATACGCAGTATTCT. Translation: CASSFGSAGADTQYS.

With regard to this clonotype: The junction does not match germline at one end; this may be a read error. The gene calls are TRBV7-2 and TRBJ1-6; tentatively, D is TRBD1 (5 bases). The CDR3 extends over 18 amino acids. CDR1 is SGHTA and CDR2 is FQGNSA in the germline V gene. CDR3 coding DNA: TGTGCCAGCAGCTCCGTGCGGGGCTCGAGCTCCTATAATTCACCCCCCCACTTT. Protein product: CASSSVRGSSSYNSPPHF.

The chain has TRBV6-5 and TRBJ2-5; the D gene is possibly TRBD1 (6 bases). Germline V lookup: CDR1 MNHEY, CDR2 SVGAGI. Trimming cost V 8 bases and J 5 bases, with 12 bases left between them. There are 12 residues in the CDR3. The CDR3 coding sequence is TGTGCCAGCTATGACAGGTTGGAGACCCAGTACTTC. This gives the protein CASYDRLETQYF.

This clonotype was seen a few times. The rearrangement uses TRBV4-1 and TRBJ1-6; D not resolved. Germline CDR1 reads MGHRA; CDR2 reads YSYEKL. There are 14 residues in the CDR3. V lost 2 bases, J lost 7 bases, and 9 bases lay in between. CDR3 DNA sequence: TGCGCCAGCAGCCAATCGGGAACGAATTCACCCCTCCACTTT. This encodes CASSQSGTNSPLHF.

The chain combines TRBV7-2 with TRBJ1-2; D unresolved. CDR3 length: 13 amino acids. Germline V gene sequence: CDR1 SGHTA, CDR2 FQGNSA. Trimming took off 5 bases at V and 0 bases at J, with 7 bases between the two ends. The CDR3 sequence: CASSARTNYGYTF. The CDR3 DNA is TGTGCCAGCAGCGCCAGGACTAACTATGGCTACACCTTC.

This chain joins TRBV7-3 and TRBJ2-7; D not certain. This CDR3 comprises 12 residues. CDR1 and CDR2 from the germline V gene are SGHTA and FQGTGA. Trimming removed 7 bases from V and 2 bases from J, with 9 bases in between. The CDR3 DNA is TGTGCCAGCAAATCGGACCCCTACGAGCAGTACTTC. It codes for CASKSDPYEQYF. The variable domain in full, with the rest retrieved from reference TRBV7-3 and TRBJ2-7, is GAGVSQTPSNKVTEKGKYVELRCDPISGHTALYWYRQSLGQGPEFLIYFQGTGAADDSGLPNDRFFAVRPEGSVSTLKIQRTERGDSAVYLCASKSDPYEQYFGPGTRLTVT.

The chain couples TRBV29-1 to TRBJ2-3, with D uncertain. This CDR3 has 13 amino acids. Germline V gene sequence: CDR1 SQVTM, CDR2 ANQGSEA. The ends were cut back, 7 bases at V and 2 bases at J, with 13 bases in the middle. The CDR3 loop reads CSALQSNTDTQYF. The CDR3 coding sequence is TGCAGCGCCTTACAGTCTAACACAGATACGCAGTATTTT.

This clonotype showed up just a few times. CDR3 DNA: TGTGCCAGCAGTCAACTAGCGGGGGGGCAGAATGAGCAGTTCTTC. This gives the protein CASSQLAGGQNEQFF. The chain links TRBV6-4 to TRBJ2-1; 13 bases are shared with TRBD2. CDR1 is MRHNA and CDR2 is SNTAGT in the germline V gene. CDR3 length: 15 residues. V lost 5 bases to trimming and J lost 7 bases; unmatched junction nucleotides: 5.

This chain connects TRBV5-8 to TRBJ2-7, with 10 bases that match TRBD1. The CDR3 is made up of 14 amino acids. Germline trimming cut 3 bases from V and 5 bases from J; bases unmatched to any gene: 5. Looked up from germline, CDR1 is SGHTS and CDR2 is YDEGEE. In nucleotides, the CDR3 is TGTGCCAGCAGCTGGGGGACAGGGGTCAACGAGCAGTACTTC. Its protein is CASSWGTGVNEQYF.

Only a few counts were recorded for this clonotype. The J gene is TRBJ2-1, the V gene TRBV5-1; 16 bases line up with TRBD2. Trimming cost V 7 bases and J 6 bases; bases outside gene matches: 13. The CDR3 is 18 amino acids. Germline V gene sequence: CDR1 SGHRS, CDR2 YFSETQ. The CDR3 nucleotides read TGCGCCAGCGGATCTATTGGGACTAGCGGGAGGGCCCTCAATGAGCAGTTCTTC. Its translation: CASGSIGTSGRALNEQFF.

This clonotype occurred a few times. The V call is TRBV20-1, the J call TRBJ1-1; D is unclear. CDR3 length: 15 amino acids. CDR1 DFQATT and CDR2 SNEGSKA come from the germline V gene (reference sequence). Deletions cut 5 bases from V and 0 bases from J, with 16 bases between. The chain's CDR3 is CSAGDGSALNTEAFF. In DNA, the CDR3 is TGCAGTGCTGGGGATGGGAGTGCCCTGAACACTGAAGCTTTCTTT.